A single sample is the source of the 27 T cell receptor beta chains below, sequenced in a study of T cell responses to AZD1222 COVID-19 vaccine. TCRdb's table, derived via immunoSEQ multiplex PCR, lists solely in-frame clones and lacks some. The sample yields fewer than 150,000 clones, about 92% seen once. Sample: peripheral blood, taken on day 0 of AZD1222 vaccination. Every receptor here comes from an adult in good health.

This chain joins TRBV14 and TRBJ1-2; 7 bases line up with TRBD1. J gave up 8 bases and V 4 bases, and 4 bases lay outside the gene matches. The CDR3 is made up of 12 amino acids. CDR1 and CDR2 from the germline V gene are SGHDN and FVKESK. The CDR3 region is CASSRTGRGYTF. The DNA of the CDR3 is TGTGCCAGCAGCCGGACAGGCCGAGGCTACACCTTC.

This chain uses TRBV7-9 with TRBJ2-3; 7 nucleotides line up with TRBD2. V shed 7 bases, J shed 4 bases, and the junction held 8 bases outside the gene matches. The germline gives CDR1 SEHNR, CDR2 FQNEAQ (reference sequence). The CDR3 consists of 14 residues. The CDR3 region has the DNA TGTGCCAGCACCTGGGAGGGGAGGTCAGATACGCAGTATTTT. Translating gives CASTWEGRSDTQYF.

The rearrangement joins TRBV18 to TRBJ2-1; 10 bases match TRBD2. V gave up 5 bases and J gave up 8 bases; unmatched junction bases: 9. Germline loops: CDR1 KGHSH, CDR2 LQKENI. This CDR3 is built from 15 residues. The CDR3 DNA is TGTGCCAGCTCATTCGAGCGGGGGGGTACGGATGAGCAGTTCTTC. Protein: CASSFERGGTDEQFF.

V and J are TRBV19 and TRBJ2-6; no clear D. The V gene's germline CDR1 is LNHDA and CDR2 SQIVND (reference sequence). V lost 2 bases to trimming and J lost 3 bases, with 2 bases between them. CDR3 size: 13 residues. CDR3: CASSIIGANVLTF. DNA of the CDR3: TGTGCCAGTAGTATAATTGGGGCCAACGTCCTGACTTTC.

This rearrangement joins TRBV6-5 to TRBJ2-7; possibly TRBD2 for D (5 bases). V was clipped by 4 bases and J by 9 bases, with 13 bases between them. The germline V gene encodes CDR1 MNHEY and CDR2 SVGAGI. This CDR3 is built from 12 residues. CDR3 sequence (DNA): TGTGCCAGCAGTTTGGGTCGCGGGCGGCAGTACTTC. Translation: CASSLGRGRQYF.

This chain joins TRBV19 and TRBJ2-1; 9 bases are a match to TRBD1. After removal of 5 bases from V and 7 bases from J, the junction contained 6 bases not matched to a gene. CDR1 and CDR2 (germline): LNHDA, SQIVND (reference sequence). The CDR3 sequence is 14 residues long. CDR3 sequence reads: CASSAGQGWNEQFF. In DNA form, the CDR3 reads TGTGCCAGTAGTGCGGGACAGGGCTGGAATGAGCAGTTCTTC.

The chain combines TRBV2 with TRBJ1-2, with no clear D. CDR1 is SNHLY, CDR2 FYNNEI, per germline. V lost 6 bases and J 4 bases, leaving 12 bases between the germline ends. The CDR3 sequence is 13 residues long. The CDR3 loop reads CASRRAPTYGYTF. The CDR3 nucleotides read TGTGCCAGCAGGAGGGCTCCCACCTATGGCTACACCTTC.

This clone was counted a single time. The V and J genes are TRBV6-1 and TRBJ2-3; D may be TRBD2 (6 bases). The V end was cut by 0 bases, the J end by 7 bases, with 14 bases between. This CDR3 comprises 15 residues. Germline V gives CDR1 MNHNS, CDR2 SASEGT. CDR3 coding DNA: TGTGCCAGCAGTGAAGCTCTGTGGGGGAGGCATACGCAGTATTTT. This gives the protein CASSEALWGRHTQYF.

This chain uses TRBV6-6 with TRBJ2-1; D is uncertain. The CDR3 is made up of 12 amino acids. Trimming shortened V by 6 bases and J by 5 bases, and 8 bases separated the two germline ends. In germline, CDR1 is MNHNY, CDR2 SVGAGI (reference sequence). CDR3 residues: CASRPNDNEQFF. The DNA of the CDR3 is TGTGCCAGCAGACCCAACGACAATGAGCAGTTCTTC.

The V gene is TRBV6-2 or TRBV6-3, the J gene TRBJ2-7; 9 nucleotides align to TRBD2. Per the germline V gene, CDR1 is MNHEY and CDR2 is SVGEGT. Trimming cost V 5 bases and J 5 bases; bases outside gene matches: 7. The CDR3 extends over 14 amino acids. In nucleotides, the CDR3 is TGTGCCAGCAGTACCGGGACTAGCTTCCACGAGCAGTACTTC. This gives the protein CASSTGTSFHEQYF.

The chain links TRBV7-9 to TRBJ1-1; a weak D match, TRBD1 (5 bases). The CDR3 contains 13 residues. Germline V gene data show CDR1 as SEHNR and CDR2 as FQNEAQ (reference sequence). V gave up 7 bases and J gave up 5 bases, with 14 bases separating them. As DNA, the CDR3 is TGTGCCAGCACCCAGGGAGGGTGGACTGAAGCTTTCTTT. Translated, it gives CASTQGGWTEAFF.

This clone was detected only once. V gene TRBV7-2 combines with J gene TRBJ1-1, with TRBD1 matching 11 bases. The V gene's germline CDR1 is SGHTA and CDR2 FQGNSA. The length of the CDR3 is 13 residues. V gave up 3 bases and J gave up 10 bases; unmatched junction bases: 4. This chain's CDR3 is CASSFGTGGGAFF. The CDR3 DNA reads TGTGCCAGCAGCTTCGGGACAGGGGGGGGAGCTTTCTTT.

This clone showed up just a few times. The chain links TRBV7-8 to TRBJ1-2, with TRBD1 matching 12 bases. The length of the CDR3 is 17 residues. Germline V gene data show CDR1 as SGHVS and CDR2 as FQNEAQ. Trimming took 5 bases from V and 4 from J; bases not matched to a gene: 11. This CDR3 reads CASSQLRDRGLGYGYTF. In DNA, the CDR3 is TGTGCCAGCAGCCAACTCCGGGACAGGGGGCTCGGCTATGGCTACACCTTC.

V and J are TRBV6-5 and TRBJ2-7; D possibly corresponds to TRBD1 (5 bases). The CDR3 has 15 residues. Looked up from germline, CDR1 is MNHEY and CDR2 is SVGAGI. Trimming pared 0 bases from V and 2 bases from J, leaving 11 bases between. The CDR3 is CASSYSTVGPYEQYF. The CDR3 DNA follows: TGTGCCAGCAGTTACTCGACCGTGGGGCCCTACGAGCAGTACTTC.

This clone was recorded only once. The chain employs TRBV6-1 and TRBJ1-2, with D uncertain. Trimming shortened V by 3 bases and J by 2 bases, and 7 bases separated the two germline ends. The CDR3 spans 13 residues. Germline V gene lookup returns CDR1 MNHNS and CDR2 SASEGT. The CDR3 sequence is CASSEGRNYGYTF. CDR3 nucleotide sequence: TGTGCCAGCAGTGAGGGCAGAAACTATGGCTACACCTTC.

J is TRBJ2-7 and V is TRBV11-2, with 12 bases fitting TRBD2. In germline, CDR1 is SGHAT, CDR2 FQNNGV. The V and J ends lost 4 bases and 2 bases, in that order; junction bases with no gene match: 3. The CDR3 has 15 residues. The CDR3 sequence is CASSWTSGNTYEQYF. As DNA, the CDR3 is TGTGCCAGCAGCTGGACTAGCGGGAATACCTACGAGCAGTACTTC.

There are a few counts of this clone. The J gene is TRBJ2-5, the V gene TRBV7-9; D not certain. The V end was cut by 3 bases, the J end by 4 bases, with 6 bases between. In germline, CDR1 is SEHNR, CDR2 FQNEAQ (reference sequence). This CDR3 is 12 amino acids long. The CDR3, as DNA: TGTGCCAGCAGCTTCTCGGGAGAGACCCAGTACTTC. Translation: CASSFSGETQYF.

The chain couples TRBV7-2 to TRBJ2-5, with D perhaps TRBD2 (5 bases). The CDR3 totals 16 residues. V was cut by 2 bases and J by 1 base, with 14 bases left in between. Germline V CDR1 and CDR2: SGHTA, FQGNSA. The CDR3 nucleotides are TGTGCCAGCAGCTTAAGTCATGCCGGAGGCCAAGAGACCCAGTACTTC. Amino acid sequence: CASSLSHAGGQETQYF.

The V and J genes are TRBV5-6 and TRBJ2-6; D not resolved. Between the trimmed V and J ends, which lost 3 bases and 4 bases, there was a span of 5 bases. This CDR3 has 13 amino acids. Germline CDR1 is SGHDT and CDR2 is YYEEEE. The CDR3 here is CASSSAGANVLTF. The CDR3 DNA sequence: TGTGCCAGCAGCTCGGCGGGGGCCAACGTCCTGACTTTC.

This sequence joins TRBV28 and TRBJ2-7; D ambiguous. CDR1 MDHEN and CDR2 SYDVKM come from the germline V gene. This CDR3 contains 16 residues. With 2 bases removed from V and 2 bases from J, the gap between germline ends came to 16 bases. CDR3 DNA sequence: TGTGCCAGCAGTTTAGGCCCCCACAGAATGACCTACGAGCAGTACTTC. Translation: CASSLGPHRMTYEQYF. Filled out from reference TRBV28 and TRBJ2-7, the complete variable domain reads DVKVTQSSRYLVKRTGEKVFLECVQDMDHENMFWYRQDPGLGLRLIYFSYDVKMKEKGDIPEGYSVSREKKERFSLILESASTNQTSMYLCASSLGPHRMTYEQYFGPGTRLTVT.

This clone was seen more than once but under ten times. Other nucleotide sequences in the sample specify the same CDR3. The chain employs TRBV3-1 (or the pseudogene TRBV3-2) and TRBJ1-6; D is unresolved. This CDR3 contains 15 residues. The germline V gene encodes CDR1 LGHDT and CDR2 YNNKEL (reference sequence). Trimming pared 1 base from V and 7 bases from J, leaving 11 bases between. CDR3 loop: CASSQGSPGNSPLHF. For the CDR3, the DNA is TGTGCCAGCAGCCAAGGATCGCCCGGGAATTCACCCCTCCACTTT.

The J gene is TRBJ1-1, the V gene TRBV19, with D perhaps TRBD1 (5 bases). The germline V gene encodes CDR1 LNHDA and CDR2 SQIVND (reference sequence). Trimming pared 8 bases from V and 1 base from J, leaving 11 bases between. The CDR3 extends over 13 amino acids. DNA for the CDR3: TGTGCCAGTGGGGGTGCTAGGAACACTGAAGCTTTCTTT. Its protein product is CASGGARNTEAFF.

Written as DNA, the CDR3 is TGTGCCAGCAGTCCCGTCCCCGGTCGCACTGAAGCTTTCTTT. Translating gives CASSPVPGRTEAFF. The chain recombines TRBV25-1 with TRBJ1-1; D call uncertain. Per germline, CDR1 MGHDK and CDR2 SYGVNS. V lost 5 bases and J lost 4, with 14 bases in between. The length of the CDR3 is 14 residues. The whole variable domain, filled in from reference TRBV25-1 and TRBJ1-1, reads EADIYQTPRYLVIGTGKKITLECSQTMGHDKMYWYQQDPGMELHLIHYSYGVNSTEKGDLSSESTVSRIRTEHFPLTLESARPSHTSQYLCASSPVPGRTEAFFGQGTRLTVV.

The gene calls are TRBV6-2 or TRBV6-3 and TRBJ2-7; 7 positions agree with TRBD1. The trim removed 5 bases at V and 4 bases at J, leaving 8 bases unmatched. The CDR3 has 14 amino acids. Germline values: CDR1 MNHEY, CDR2 SVGEGT. The CDR3 sequence is CASSRDRVFYEQYF. The CDR3 region has the DNA TGTGCCAGCAGTCGCGACAGGGTATTTTACGAGCAGTACTTC.

This clone was seen only once. The chain links TRBV29-1 to TRBJ1-1; TRBD1 agrees at 11 bases. The V and J ends lost 6 bases and 7 bases, in that order; junction bases with no gene match: 10. CDR1 and CDR2 from the germline V gene are SQVTM and ANQGSEA. The CDR3 is 14 residues long. CDR3 bases: TGCAGCGTGGGACAGGGGGGCTTCGGGTTTGAAGCTTTCTTT. Protein sequence: CSVGQGGFGFEAFF.

In its sample, this clone was seen many times. The CDR3 reads CASSLLVGKGITDTQYF. CDR3 coding DNA: TGTGCCAGCTCTCTCCTCGTCGGGAAAGGGATAACAGATACGCAGTATTTT. The chain is built from TRBV18 and TRBJ2-3; weak D call: TRBD2 (5 bases). V was trimmed by 6 bases and J by 3 bases, leaving 22 bases between them. The CDR3 extends over 17 amino acids. CDR1 and CDR2 (germline): KGHSH, LQKENI.

The chain carries TRBV10-3 and TRBJ2-3; D call uncertain. Trimming removed 7 bases at V and 2 bases at J, with 16 bases between. The CDR3 totals 15 residues. The germline V gene has CDR1 ENHRY and CDR2 SYGVKD. In nucleotides, the CDR3 is TGTGCCATCACAGTGGGTACCCCGCCCACAGATACGCAGTATTTT. Translating gives CAITVGTPPTDTQYF.